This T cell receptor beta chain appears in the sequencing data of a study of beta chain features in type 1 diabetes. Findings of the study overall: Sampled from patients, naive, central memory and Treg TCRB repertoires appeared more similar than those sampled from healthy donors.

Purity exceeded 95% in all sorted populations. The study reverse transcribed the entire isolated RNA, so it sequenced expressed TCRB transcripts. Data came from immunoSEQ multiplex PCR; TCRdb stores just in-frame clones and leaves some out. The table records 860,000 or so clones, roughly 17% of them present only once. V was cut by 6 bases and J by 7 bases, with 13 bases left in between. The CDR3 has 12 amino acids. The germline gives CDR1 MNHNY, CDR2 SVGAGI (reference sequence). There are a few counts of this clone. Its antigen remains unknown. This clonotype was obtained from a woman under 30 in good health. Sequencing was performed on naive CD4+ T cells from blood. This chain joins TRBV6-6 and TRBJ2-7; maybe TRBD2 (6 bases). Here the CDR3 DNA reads TGTGCCAGCAGCCCGGGACTCACAGAGCAGTACTTC. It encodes CASSPGLTEQYF.